The 24 T cell receptor beta chains below all came from one sample that was sequenced in a study of T cells in localized non-small cell lung cancer. Sequencing was performed with immunoSEQ multiplex PCR; in TCRdb, only in-frame clones are kept and a portion is missing. Seen here are roughly 4,000 clones, roughly 24% observed once, and the top ten hold less than 15%. The material was lung tumor tissue, obtained before any cancer treatment. The receptors were sampled from a man between 40 and 75 years old with stage II lung adenocarcinoma.

This sequence joins TRBV6-8 and TRBJ2-7, with 8 positions matching TRBD2. J lost 2 bases, V lost 6 bases, and 12 bases had no gene match. CDR3 size: 16 residues. Germline V gives CDR1 MNHGY, CDR2 SAAAGT. For the CDR3, the DNA is TGTGCCAGCAGCTCTCCCAGCGGGGGCCGTACCTACGAGCAGTACTTC. Its translation is CASSSPSGGRTYEQYF.

This clone is judged medium-sized. V usage is TRBV5-1 and J usage is TRBJ1-6; 7 nucleotides agree with TRBD1. The germline V gene has CDR1 SGHRS and CDR2 YFSETQ. This CDR3 contains 15 residues. Germline trimming cut 0 bases from V and 8 bases from J; bases unmatched to any gene: 5. The CDR3 bases are TGCGCCAGCAGCTTGGCCGGTGACAGGGATTCACCCCTCCACTTT. This encodes CASSLAGDRDSPLHF.

This chain uses TRBV19 with TRBJ2-3, with D perhaps matching TRBD1 (5 bases). The germline V gene encodes CDR1 LNHDA and CDR2 SQIVND (reference sequence). With 5 bases removed from V and 3 bases from J, the gap between germline ends came to 15 bases. This CDR3 contains 15 residues. The CDR3 loop is CASSSHQRQTDTQYF. CDR3 nucleotide sequence: TGTGCCAGTAGTTCCCACCAACGACAGACAGATACGCAGTATTTT.

This clone was detected only a few times. V and J are TRBV19 and TRBJ2-7; tentatively, D is TRBD1 or TRBD2 (6 bases each). Trimming took off 8 bases at V and 2 bases at J, with 19 bases between the two ends. This CDR3 contains 15 residues. Germline-derived CDR1 and CDR2 are LNHDA and SQIVND (reference sequence). CDR3 loop: CASSPGGLRAYEQYF. As DNA, the CDR3 is TGTGCCAGTTCGCCCGGGGGCCTCAGGGCCTACGAGCAGTACTTC.

This chain uses TRBV19 with TRBJ2-2; a possible D gene is TRBD1 (5 bases). The CDR3 loop spans 16 amino acids. V was clipped by 5 bases and J by 0 bases, with 13 bases between them. The germline V gene encodes CDR1 LNHDA and CDR2 SQIVND (reference sequence). CDR3: CASSPWTPSNTGELFF. Written as DNA, the CDR3 is TGTGCCAGTAGTCCGTGGACACCTTCGAACACCGGGGAGCTGTTTTTT.

The CDR3 nucleotides are TGTGCCAGCAGCCGGGACAGGGGGAGCAATCAGCCCCAGCATTTT. As protein: CASSRDRGSNQPQHF. The chain uses TRBV7-5 and TRBJ1-5; the table's D call TRBD1 went unverified against the DNA. TRBV7-5 is a pseudogene segment. This CDR3 has 15 residues.

This clone was detected a few times. The chain has TRBV19 and TRBJ2-5; maybe TRBD2 (6 bases). Germline assignment: CDR1 LNHDA and CDR2 SQIVND (reference sequence). V was trimmed by 7 bases and J by 2 bases, leaving 23 bases between them. The CDR3 loop spans 17 amino acids. Here the CDR3 reads CASTRGRAWGRQETQYF. CDR3 in DNA: TGTGCCAGTACCAGAGGTCGTGCTTGGGGGAGGCAAGAGACCCAGTACTTC. The whole variable domain, filled in from reference TRBV19 and TRBJ2-5, reads DGGITQSPKYLFRKEGQNVTLSCEQNLNHDAMYWYRQDPGQGLRLIYYSQIVNDFQKGDIAEGYSVSREKKESFPLTVTSAQKNPTAFYLCASTRGRAWGRQETQYFGPGTRLLVL.

The V call is TRBV9, the J call TRBJ1-1; D is unresolved. Trimming shortened V by 5 bases and J by 7 bases, and 12 bases separated the two germline ends. Germline V gene sequence: CDR1 SGDLS, CDR2 YYNGEE. The CDR3 runs to 12 residues. The CDR3 bases are TGTGCCAGCAGTGCGAAGGGAGTTGAAGCTTTCTTT. This gives the protein CASSAKGVEAFF.

This rearrangement joins TRBV1 to TRBJ1-1; the D call in the table, TRBD1, was not verified against the DNA. TRBV1 is a pseudogene. This CDR3 region has 16 residues. The CDR3 reads CASSQGLSWANTEAFF. In DNA form, the CDR3 reads TGCGCCAGCAGCCAAGGTTTGAGTTGGGCGAACACTGAAGCTTTCTTT.

The table lists this clone with a few counts. The chain has TRBV7-2 and TRBJ1-3; tentatively, D is TRBD1 (6 bases). The V gene's germline CDR1 is SGHTA and CDR2 FQGNSA. The length of the CDR3 is 16 residues. Trimming cost V 5 bases and J 3 bases, with 17 bases left between them. In DNA, the CDR3 is TGTGCCAGCAGCCCTGACGGGGGCTCTAGTGGAAACACCATATATTTT. Translating gives CASSPDGGSSGNTIYF.

This clone is labeled as medium-sized. The CDR3 reads CASSAYSTGANEKLFF. CDR3 DNA sequence: TGTGCCAGCAGCGCCTACTCGACAGGGGCGAATGAAAAACTGTTTTTT. This chain uses TRBV11-3 with TRBJ1-4; 8 nucleotides align to TRBD1. The length of the CDR3 is 16 residues. Germline trimming cut 5 bases from V and 5 bases from J; bases unmatched to any gene: 10. CDR1 SGHNT and CDR2 YENEEA come from the germline V gene.

This clone rates as medium-sized (0.01 to 0.1%). J is TRBJ2-7 and V is TRBV6-8, with a weak D call TRBD1 (6 bases). From germline, CDR1 is MNHGY and CDR2 SAAAGT. The V gene lost 5 bases and the J gene lost 0 bases, with 17 bases spanning the gap. There are 16 residues in the CDR3. The DNA of the CDR3 is TGTGCCAGCAGTAGGGGAACAGGGTTGAGCTCCTACGAGCAGTACGTC. It yields the protein CASSRGTGLSSYEQYV.

The chain carries TRBV6-8 and TRBJ2-1; 11 bases are a match to TRBD2. The CDR3 is 17 amino acids. The V gene end was trimmed by 4 bases and the J gene end by 7 bases; junction bases not matched to a gene: 12. Germline-derived CDR1 and CDR2 are MNHGY and SAAAGT. CDR3 loop: CASSLGLAGGLVNEQFF. In nucleotides, the CDR3 is TGTGCCAGCAGTTTGGGGCTAGCGGGGGGCCTGGTGAATGAGCAGTTCTTC.

The rearrangement links TRBV6-8 to TRBJ2-2; 8 nucleotides match TRBD2. Germline CDR1 reads MNHGY; CDR2 reads SAAAGT. This CDR3 spans 17 amino acids. The J segment lost 4 bases and the V segment lost 5 bases, leaving 12 bases of the junction unmatched. CDR3 sequence (DNA): TGTGCCAGCAGTGACCCCGGTCGGGGGGGGCTCACCGGGGAGCTGTTTTTT. It yields the protein CASSDPGRGGLTGELFF.

By share of the sample, this clone is medium-sized. The genes are TRBV9 and TRBJ2-7; 8 bases are a match to TRBD1. Losses at the gene ends were 5 bases for V and 0 bases for J; bases not matched to a gene: 7. Germline V gene sequence: CDR1 SGDLS, CDR2 YYNGEE. The CDR3 consists of 15 residues. The CDR3 DNA reads TGTGCCAGCAGTCAAACCGGACAGGGCTCCTACGAGCAGTACTTC. Its translation: CASSQTGQGSYEQYF.

A few counts support this clone. J is TRBJ2-2 and V is TRBV15; 10 nucleotides align to TRBD1. The length of the CDR3 is 18 residues. Trimming took 0 bases from V and 2 from J; bases not matched to a gene: 6. Germline-derived CDR1 and CDR2 are LNHNV and YYDKDF (reference sequence). The CDR3 loop is CATSRDERQGANTGELFF. Here the CDR3 DNA reads TGTGCCACCAGCAGAGATGAAAGACAGGGGGCAAACACCGGGGAGCTGTTTTTT.

This clone was seen ten or more times. The V call is TRBV11-3, the J call TRBJ1-1; D unresolved. The CDR3 runs 14 residues. Germline CDR1 is SGHNT and CDR2 is YENEEA. V lost 5 bases and J lost 8, with 18 bases in between. The CDR3 bases are TGTGCCAGCAGCCACATTGAGGCTGCCGAGGAAGCTTTCTTT. Encoded protein: CASSHIEAAEEAFF.

This chain links TRBV15 with TRBJ2-3; D unclear. Trimming took off 3 bases at V and 6 bases at J, with 13 bases between the two ends. The germline V gene has CDR1 LNHNV and CDR2 YYDKDF (reference sequence). The CDR3 runs 14 residues. CDR3 nucleotides: TGTGCCACCAGCAGGGAGACTTCACCGGATACGCAGTATTTT. This sequence encodes CATSRETSPDTQYF.

CDR3 nucleotide sequence: TGTGCCAGCAGCCTTCAGTCGGGGGGCCGGTCCTACAATGAGCAGTTCTTC. Protein: CASSLQSGGRSYNEQFF. The rearrangement uses TRBV11-3 and TRBJ2-1; D is perhaps TRBD2 (7 bases). The CDR3 runs to 17 residues. Trimming pared 5 bases from V and 1 base from J, leaving 18 bases between. Germline values: CDR1 SGHNT, CDR2 YENEEA.

This clone was observed a few times. V usage is TRBV18 and J usage is TRBJ1-5, with 7 bases identical to TRBD1. Germline V gives CDR1 KGHSH, CDR2 LQKENI. This CDR3 has 14 amino acids. The J segment lost 5 bases and the V segment lost 3 bases, leaving 4 bases of the junction unmatched. The CDR3 region is CASSPETGDQPQHF. CDR3 DNA: TGTGCCAGCTCACCTGAAACAGGGGATCAGCCCCAGCATTTT.

By sample share, this clone is medium-sized. The rearrangement links TRBV6-8 to TRBJ2-7, with TRBD2 matching 8 bases. CDR1 and CDR2 from the germline V gene are MNHGY and SAAAGT. The CDR3 runs to 15 residues. V trimming: 6 bases; J trimming: 0 bases; junction bases outside the gene matches: 7. As DNA, the CDR3 is TGTGCCAGCAGCTCGGGGGGGGCCGCCTCCTACGAGCAGTACGTC. This sequence encodes CASSSGGAASYEQYV.

This chain uses TRBV5-1 with TRBJ1-4; no reliable D call. The CDR3 consists of 16 residues. Germline-derived CDR1 and CDR2 are SGHRS and YFSETQ. Trimming left V 0 bases short and J 1 base short, with 10 bases between. The chain's CDR3 is CASSLDPWGTNEKLFF. In nucleotides, the CDR3 is TGCGCCAGCAGCTTGGACCCCTGGGGAACTAATGAAAAACTGTTTTTT.

The chain employs TRBV9 and TRBJ1-5; no clear D gene. CDR1 and CDR2 from the germline V gene are SGDLS and YYNGEE. The V and J ends lost 0 bases and 2 bases respectively, with 15 bases between them. The CDR3 is made up of 17 amino acids. The CDR3 protein is CASSVGASLKGNQPQHF. In DNA form, the CDR3 reads TGTGCCAGCAGCGTAGGGGCAAGCCTGAAGGGCAATCAGCCCCAGCATTTT.

This clone showed up just once. The V gene is TRBV28, the J gene TRBJ1-6; D is unresolved. The CDR3 is 14 residues long. Trimming removed 2 bases at V and 7 bases at J, with 9 bases between. CDR1 MDHEN and CDR2 SYDVKM come from the germline V gene. The chain's CDR3 is CASSLEDRNSPLHF. CDR3 coding DNA: TGTGCCAGCAGTTTAGAGGATCGGAATTCACCCCTCCACTTT.